The rows below give T cell receptor beta chains drawn from one sample of a study of blood T cell repertoires in COVID-19. TCRdb's table, derived via immunoSEQ multiplex PCR, lists solely in-frame clones and lacks some. This repertoire shows 55,000 to 65,000 clones, 70% to 90% found once; its top ten account for about 4.4%. Sequenced sample: peripheral blood. The receptors shown here come from a man between 60 and 75 years old with acute or convalescent COVID-19. CDR3s include the opening cysteine and the closing phenylalanine or tryptophan. D genes are given only for firm matches. The size of a clone is reported for some rows only, either as once, few or many, or as a class for expanded clones.

j_gene,abundance,v_gene,d_gene,CDR3nt,CDR3aa
TRBJ2-1,.,TRBV30,.,TGTGCCTGGAGTGAAGGAGCGGAAAGAATGAGTCGGCAGTTCTTC,CAWSEGAERMSRQFF
TRBJ2-3,.,TRBV19,TRBD2,TGTGCCAGTAGTAACCCGGGACTAGGAAAGACAGATACGCAGTATTTT,CASSNPGLGKTDTQYF
TRBJ2-7,.,TRBV4-1,.,TGCGCCAGCAGCCCCCTGGAGCGGCTATACGAGCAGTACTTC,CASSPLERLYEQYF
TRBJ1-4,.,TRBV6-5,.,TGTGCCAGCAGGCCCGAACGGGGAAAACTGTTTTTT,CASRPERGKLFF
TRBJ2-7,.,TRBV5-1,TRBD2,TGCGCCAGCAGCCCCCGGACTAGCGGGCCCTACGAGCAGTACTTC,CASSPRTSGPYEQYF
TRBJ2-3,.,TRBV7-7,TRBD2,TGTGCTAGCAGCCTAGCGGGAGGTCCCACAGATACGCAGTATTTT,CASSLAGGPTDTQYF
TRBJ2-2,.,TRBV19,TRBD1,TGTGCCAGTAGTTTTCTTACAGGGGTCACTGGGGAGCTGTTTTTT,CASSFLTGVTGELFF
TRBJ2-1,.,TRBV18,TRBD2,TGTGCCAGCTCCCGGACTAGCGCCTACTACAATGAGCAGTTCTTC,CASSRTSAYYNEQFF
TRBJ1-2,.,TRBV3-1/TRBV3-2,TRBD1,TGTGCCAGCAGCCAAGATTCCGGGACAGGGGGCTACACCTTC,CASSQDSGTGGYTF
TRBJ2-7,.,TRBV25-1,TRBD1,TGTGCCAGCAGCCTTGGGACAGGGACCCCCTACGAGCAGTACTTC,CASSLGTGTPYEQYF
TRBJ2-1,.,TRBV10-3,TRBD2,TGTGCCATCAGTGACCCCGGACTAGCGGGAACCGGGGAGCAGTTCTTC,CAISDPGLAGTGEQFF
TRBJ2-1,.,TRBV5-4,TRBD2,TGTGCCAGCAGCTCCACAAGACTAGCGGAAAATGAGCAGTTCTTC,CASSSTRLAENEQFF
TRBJ1-4,.,TRBV9,.,TGTGCCAGCAGCGTAGGCCCAACCCCGGCGGAGGAAAAACTGTTTTTT,CASSVGPTPAEEKLFF
TRBJ1-6,.,TRBV2,TRBD1,TGTGCCAGCAGTCTCTTCGGACAGGGAAATTCACCCCTCCACTTT,CASSLFGQGNSPLHF
TRBJ1-6,.,TRBV18,TRBD1,TGTGCCAGCTCACAGGGGGCGAATAATTCACCCCTCCACTTT,CASSQGANNSPLHF
TRBJ1-1,.,TRBV2,.,TGTGCCAGCACCCCGGACAGCCTTGAAGCTTTCTTT,CASTPDSLEAFF
TRBJ1-2,once,TRBV19,.,TGTGCCAGTAGTCCGGGACTGACCTTAGGTGGCTACACCTTC,CASSPGLTLGGYTF
TRBJ2-1,once,TRBV29-1,.,TGCAGCGTTGAACCTCTGACGGGGAAGGCCAATGAGCAGTTCTTC,CSVEPLTGKANEQFF
TRBJ2-3,.,TRBV5-1,.,TGCGCCAGCAGCTTGGGGACAGAGGGCGATACGCAGTATTTT,CASSLGTEGDTQYF
TRBJ1-4,.,TRBV7-6,TRBD1,TGTGCCAGCAGCTTAAGACAGGGGGCCGAAAAACTGTTTTTT,CASSLRQGAEKLFF
TRBJ2-7,.,TRBV5-1,TRBD2,TGCGCCAGCAGCTTGGTTGCGGGAGGCACCCCCATATATGTGCAGTACTTC,CASSLVAGGTPIYVQYF
TRBJ2-1,.,TRBV9,TRBD2,TGTGCCAGCAGTGCGACTAGCGGGAGTGAGCAGTTCTTC,CASSATSGSEQFF
TRBJ1-1,.,TRBV30,TRBD1,TGTGCCTGGAGTGTACAGACAGGGCGGACTGAAGCTTTCTTT,CAWSVQTGRTEAFF
TRBJ1-1,.,TRBV4-1,TRBD1,TGCGCCAGCAGCCAAGGCCCCCAAACCGGGACAGGGAACACTGAAGCTTTCTTT,CASSQGPQTGTGNTEAFF
TRBJ1-2,few,TRBV18,TRBD1,TGTGCCAGCTCACCACGCAGGGGGCCACAGGGCTACACCTTC,CASSPRRGPQGYTF
TRBJ2-5,once,TRBV5-1,TRBD2,TGCGCCAGCAGGCTGGGACTAGCGGGAGGAGAGACCCAGTACTTC,CASRLGLAGGETQYF
TRBJ1-5,.,TRBV18,.,TGTGCCAGCTCAGCAGACGAGGGAAATAGCAATCAGCCCCAGCATTTT,CASSADEGNSNQPQHF
TRBJ2-1,.,TRBV18,.,TGTGCCAGCTCACTGCCTAGCTCCCAGTTCTTC,CASSLPSSQFF
TRBJ1-1,.,TRBV19,TRBD1,TGTGCCAGTAGTAAGACAGGGAGCGTCACTGAAGCTTTCTTT,CASSKTGSVTEAFF
TRBJ1-2,.,TRBV3-1/TRBV3-2,.,TGTGCCAGCAGCGCTATCTGGGGCTACACCTTC,CASSAIWGYTF
TRBJ1-1,.,TRBV10-3,.,TGTGCCATCACCGCCTGGGCAGGGAACACTGAAGCTTTCTTT,CAITAWAGNTEAFF
TRBJ1-5,.,TRBV5-5,TRBD1,TGTGCCAGCAGCCCTATCGGGACAGGGATTAGTCAGCCCCAGCATTTT,CASSPIGTGISQPQHF
TRBJ1-3,.,TRBV29-1,.,TGCAGCGTCGCGACAGTGTTCTCTGGAAACACCATATATTTT,CSVATVFSGNTIYF
TRBJ1-2,.,TRBV4-2,.,TGTGCCAGCAGCCCCGCCCCAGGGGACTATGGCTACACCTTC,CASSPAPGDYGYTF
TRBJ2-7,.,TRBV30,.,TGTGCCTGGAGTATGGTCGGCGAGCAGTACTTC,CAWSMVGEQYF
TRBJ1-5,.,TRBV29-1,TRBD1,TGCAGCGTCGCGACAGGGTTTGGCAATCAGCCCCAGCATTTT,CSVATGFGNQPQHF
TRBJ2-6,.,TRBV5-1,TRBD1,TGCGCCAGCAGCTTGGCGGGGACAGAGAGCTCTGGGGCCAACGTCCTGACTTTC,CASSLAGTESSGANVLTF
TRBJ1-5,.,TRBV28,.,TGTGCCAGCGCCATCTTTAGGGGGACTCAGCCCCAGCATTTT,CASAIFRGTQPQHF
TRBJ2-2,once,TRBV5-1,.,TGCGCCAGCAGCCAGACTGCGAACACCGGGGAGCTGTTTTTT,CASSQTANTGELFF
TRBJ1-4,.,TRBV19,TRBD1,TGTGCCAGTAGTAACCACAGGGGAGGAATCGAAAAACTGTTTTTT,CASSNHRGGIEKLFF
TRBJ2-7,.,TRBV7-6,.,TGTGCCAGCTCGTCAGGCAACCCATACTACGAGCAGTACTTC,CASSSGNPYYEQYF
TRBJ1-1,.,TRBV6-5,.,TGTGCCAGCAGTTACGAGGGGGGGAAAGCTGAAGCTTTCTTT,CASSYEGGKAEAFF
TRBJ2-5,.,TRBV7-8,.,TGTGCCAGCAGCTTGAATGGGCGGGGGACCCAGTACTTC,CASSLNGRGTQYF
TRBJ2-3,.,TRBV28,.,TGTGCCAGCAACCTTGTAGCAGATACGCAGTATTTT,CASNLVADTQYF
TRBJ2-7,.,TRBV7-2,TRBD2,TGTGCCAGCAGCGCGGGACTAGCGGGAGCGAGATTGGGCTACGAGCAGTACTTC,CASSAGLAGARLGYEQYF
TRBJ1-2,.,TRBV5-1,TRBD1,TGCGCCAGCAGCGTTACAGGGGGCAGCTATGGCTACACCTTC,CASSVTGGSYGYTF
TRBJ2-7,.,TRBV3-1/TRBV3-2,TRBD2,TGTGCCAGCAGCCAGGCTAGCGGATCCTACGAGCAGTACTTC,CASSQASGSYEQYF
TRBJ1-2,.,TRBV18,.,TGTGCCAGCTCACCGGGCTCGAACTATGGCTACACCTTC,CASSPGSNYGYTF
TRBJ2-2,.,TRBV9,.,TGTGCCAGCAGCCCGAGGCTCAACACCGGGGAGCTGTTTTTT,CASSPRLNTGELFF
TRBJ2-2,.,TRBV27,.,TGTGCCAGCACTAGCGCCGGCACCGGGGAGCTGTTTTTT,CASTSAGTGELFF
TRBJ2-1,.,TRBV24-1,TRBD2,TGTGCCACCAGTGACCCCGGGACTAGCGGGAGTATGGCCTACAATGAGCAGTTCTTC,CATSDPGTSGSMAYNEQFF
TRBJ2-1,.,TRBV28,TRBD2,TGTGCCAGCAGTCTACAAAACCGGGGGGTTAATGAGCAGTTCTTC,CASSLQNRGVNEQFF
TRBJ1-2,.,TRBV7-9,.,TGTGCCAACGCAAGGGCGGGGTGGTTTGGCTACACCTTC,CANARAGWFGYTF
TRBJ2-3,few,TRBV5-4,.,TGTGCCAGCAGCCCACAGGGCGGGGATACGCAGTATTTT,CASSPQGGDTQYF
TRBJ1-5,.,TRBV30,.,TGTGCCTGGAGCGAGATGGGGAGTTCTGTTGGCAATCAGCCCCAGCATTTT,CAWSEMGSSVGNQPQHF
TRBJ1-5,.,TRBV24-1,TRBD1,TGTGCCACCAGTGAATCCGGACAGGGTCATCAGCCCCAGCATTTT,CATSESGQGHQPQHF
TRBJ2-7,.,TRBV7-9,.,TGTGCCAGCAGCTTCAGGGGCCCCTACGAGCAGTACTTC,CASSFRGPYEQYF